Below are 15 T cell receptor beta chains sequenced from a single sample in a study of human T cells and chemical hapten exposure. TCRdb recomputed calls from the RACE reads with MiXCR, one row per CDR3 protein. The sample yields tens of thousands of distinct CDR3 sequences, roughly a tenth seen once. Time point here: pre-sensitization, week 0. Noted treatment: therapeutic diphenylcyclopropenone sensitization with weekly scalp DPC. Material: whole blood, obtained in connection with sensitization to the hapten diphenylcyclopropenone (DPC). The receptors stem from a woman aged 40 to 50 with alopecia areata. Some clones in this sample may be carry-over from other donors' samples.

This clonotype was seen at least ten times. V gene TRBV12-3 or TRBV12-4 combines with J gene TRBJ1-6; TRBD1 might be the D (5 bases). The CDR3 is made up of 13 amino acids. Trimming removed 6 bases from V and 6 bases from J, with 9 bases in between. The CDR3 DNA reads TGTGCCAGCAGGCCTGACAGTAATTCACCCCTCCACTTT. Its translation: CASRPDSNSPLHF.

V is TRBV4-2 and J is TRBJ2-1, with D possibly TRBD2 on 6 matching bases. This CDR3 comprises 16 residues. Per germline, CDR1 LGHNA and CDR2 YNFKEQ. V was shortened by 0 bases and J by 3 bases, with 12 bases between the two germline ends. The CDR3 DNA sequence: TGTGCCAGCAGCCAAGAAGATCGGGACTTCTACAATGAGCAGTTCTTC. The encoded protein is CASSQEDRDFYNEQFF.

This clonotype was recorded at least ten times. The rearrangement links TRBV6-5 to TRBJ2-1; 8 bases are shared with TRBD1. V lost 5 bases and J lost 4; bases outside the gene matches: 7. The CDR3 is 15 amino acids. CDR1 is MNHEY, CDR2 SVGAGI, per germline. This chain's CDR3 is CASSQTGDLYNEQFF. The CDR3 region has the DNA TGTGCCAGCAGTCAGACAGGGGACCTATACAATGAGCAGTTCTTC.

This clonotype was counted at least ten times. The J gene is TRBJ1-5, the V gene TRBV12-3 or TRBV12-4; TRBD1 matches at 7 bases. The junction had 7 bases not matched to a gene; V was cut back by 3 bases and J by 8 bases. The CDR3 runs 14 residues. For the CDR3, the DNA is TGTGCCAGCAGTTTTGGGGACAGTCCGGAGCCCCAGCATTTT. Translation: CASSFGDSPEPQHF.

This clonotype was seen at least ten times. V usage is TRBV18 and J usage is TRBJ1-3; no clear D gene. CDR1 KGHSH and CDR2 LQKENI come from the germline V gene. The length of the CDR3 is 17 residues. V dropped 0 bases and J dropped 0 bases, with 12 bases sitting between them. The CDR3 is CASSPPPRVNSGNTIYF. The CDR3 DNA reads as TGTGCCAGCTCACCACCCCCGCGGGTAAACTCTGGAAACACCATATATTTT.

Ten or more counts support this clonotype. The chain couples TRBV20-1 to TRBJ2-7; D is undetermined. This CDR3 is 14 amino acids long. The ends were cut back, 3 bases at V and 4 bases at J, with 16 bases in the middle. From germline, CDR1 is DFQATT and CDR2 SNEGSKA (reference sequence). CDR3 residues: CSARVAEKTYEQYF. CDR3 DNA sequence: TGCAGTGCTAGGGTGGCAGAAAAAACATACGAGCAGTACTTC.

CDR3 amino acids: CASSPGQGVNYGYTF. The CDR3 DNA sequence: TGTGCCAGCAGCCCCGGACAGGGGGTAAACTATGGCTACACCTTC. The chain employs TRBV12-3 or TRBV12-4 and TRBJ1-2, with TRBD1 matching 10 bases. V dropped 6 bases and J dropped 2; count of bases not matched to a gene: 6. The CDR3 length is 15 residues.

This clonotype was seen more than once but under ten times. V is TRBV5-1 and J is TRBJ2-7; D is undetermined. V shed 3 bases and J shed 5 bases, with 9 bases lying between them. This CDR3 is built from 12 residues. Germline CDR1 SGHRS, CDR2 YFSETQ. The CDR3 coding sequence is TGCGCCAGCAGCTATAACCAGAACGAGCAGTACTTC. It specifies CASSYNQNEQYF.

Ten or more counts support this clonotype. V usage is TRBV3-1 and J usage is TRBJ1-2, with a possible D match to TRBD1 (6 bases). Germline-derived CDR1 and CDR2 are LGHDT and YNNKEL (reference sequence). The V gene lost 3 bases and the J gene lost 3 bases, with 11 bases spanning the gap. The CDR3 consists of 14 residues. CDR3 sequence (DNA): TGTGCCAGCAGCCAGGCGGGACAAGACTATGGCTACACCTTC. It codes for CASSQAGQDYGYTF. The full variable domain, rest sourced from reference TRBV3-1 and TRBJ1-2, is DTAVSQTPKYLVTQMGNDKSIKCEQNLGHDTMYWYKQDSKKFLKIMFSYNNKELIINETVPNRFSPKSPDKAHLNLHINSLELGDSAVYFCASSQAGQDYGYTFGSGTRLTVV.

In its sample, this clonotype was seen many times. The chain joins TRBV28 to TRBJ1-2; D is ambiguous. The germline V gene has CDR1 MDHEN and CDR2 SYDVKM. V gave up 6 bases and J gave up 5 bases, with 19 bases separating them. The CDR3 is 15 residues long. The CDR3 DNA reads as TGTGCCAGCAGGAACCGCGTGGGCTTGGTATATGGCTACACCTTC. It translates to CASRNRVGLVYGYTF.

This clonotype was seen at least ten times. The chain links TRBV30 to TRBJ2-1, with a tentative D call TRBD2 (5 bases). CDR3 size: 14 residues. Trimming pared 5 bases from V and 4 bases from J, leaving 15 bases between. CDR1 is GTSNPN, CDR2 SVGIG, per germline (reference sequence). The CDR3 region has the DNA TGTGCCTGGGCCGGGGTGCCGGGATACAATGAGCAGTTCTTC. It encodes CAWAGVPGYNEQFF.

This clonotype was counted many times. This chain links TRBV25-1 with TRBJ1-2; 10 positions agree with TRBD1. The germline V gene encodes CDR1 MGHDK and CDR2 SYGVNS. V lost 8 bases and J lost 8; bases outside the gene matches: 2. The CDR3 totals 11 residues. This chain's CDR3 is CASGTGVGYTF. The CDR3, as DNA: TGTGCCAGCGGGACAGGGGTCGGCTACACCTTC.

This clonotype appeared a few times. CDR3 DNA sequence: TGTGCCAGCAGCTTAGCGTCGGTCGGCAACGAGCAGTACTTC. Translation: CASSLASVGNEQYF. The chain carries TRBV7-9 and TRBJ2-7; D is ambiguous. The germline V and J ends were trimmed by 0 bases and 5 bases, with 11 bases remaining between them. The CDR3 sequence is 14 residues long. Per germline, CDR1 SEHNR and CDR2 FQNEAQ (reference sequence).

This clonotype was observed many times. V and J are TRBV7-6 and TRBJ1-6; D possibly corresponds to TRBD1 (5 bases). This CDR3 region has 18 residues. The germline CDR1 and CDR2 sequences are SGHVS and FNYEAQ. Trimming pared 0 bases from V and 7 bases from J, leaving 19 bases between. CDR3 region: CASSLAGQGIYMNSPLHF. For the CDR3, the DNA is TGTGCCAGCAGCTTAGCGGGTCAGGGCATTTATATGAATTCACCCCTCCACTTT.

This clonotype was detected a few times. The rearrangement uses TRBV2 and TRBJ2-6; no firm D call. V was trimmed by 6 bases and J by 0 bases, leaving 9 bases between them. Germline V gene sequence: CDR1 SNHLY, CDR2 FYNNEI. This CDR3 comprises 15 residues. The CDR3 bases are TGTGCCAGCAGATTTGGTTACTCTGGGGCCAACGTCCTGACTTTC. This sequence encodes CASRFGYSGANVLTF. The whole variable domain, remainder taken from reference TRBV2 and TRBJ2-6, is EPEVTQTPSHQVTQMGQEVILRCVPISNHLYFYWYRQILGQKVEFLVSFYNNEISEKSEIFDDQFSVERPDGSNFTLKIRSTKLEDSAMYFCASRFGYSGANVLTFGAGSRLTVL.